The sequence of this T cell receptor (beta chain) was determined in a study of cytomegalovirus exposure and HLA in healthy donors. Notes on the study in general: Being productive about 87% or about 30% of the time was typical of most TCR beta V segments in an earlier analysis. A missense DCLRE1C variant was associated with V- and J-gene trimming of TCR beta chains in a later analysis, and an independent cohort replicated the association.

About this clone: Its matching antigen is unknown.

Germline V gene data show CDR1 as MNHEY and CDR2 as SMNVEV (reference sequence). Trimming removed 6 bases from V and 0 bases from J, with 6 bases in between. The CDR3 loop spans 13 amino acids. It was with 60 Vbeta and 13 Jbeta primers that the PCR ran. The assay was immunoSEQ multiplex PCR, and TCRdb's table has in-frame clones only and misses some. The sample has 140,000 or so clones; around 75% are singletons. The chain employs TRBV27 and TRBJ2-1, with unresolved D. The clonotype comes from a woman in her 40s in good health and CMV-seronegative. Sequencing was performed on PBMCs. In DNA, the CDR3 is TGTGCCAGCAGGCGGAGCTCCTACAATGAGCAGTTCTTC. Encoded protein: CASRRSSYNEQFF.